Below are 14 T cell receptor beta chains sequenced from a single sample in a study of T cell responses to AZD1222 COVID-19 vaccine. Method: immunoSEQ multiplex PCR; TCRdb's copy keeps in-frame clones and lacks some. The profile shows 150,000 or so clones, roughly nine tenths of them singletons. The sequencing here drew on peripheral blood, taken on day 0 of AZD1222 vaccination. The receptors shown here come from an adult in good health.

The V and J genes are TRBV5-1 and TRBJ1-6, with 7 bases identical to TRBD1. V was pared by 1 base and J by 6 bases, with 4 bases of the junction left unmatched. The CDR3 is 15 residues long. Germline values: CDR1 SGHRS, CDR2 YFSETQ. CDR3 loop: CASSLSQGINSPLHF. CDR3 sequence (DNA): TGCGCCAGCAGCTTGTCACAGGGGATTAATTCACCCCTCCACTTT.

This sequence joins TRBV27 and TRBJ1-5; the match to TRBD1 covers 9 bases. V gave up 0 bases and J gave up 7 bases; unmatched junction bases: 7. Germline V gene lookup returns CDR1 MNHEY and CDR2 SMNVEV (reference sequence). This CDR3 has 16 residues. The CDR3 sequence: CASSLSGQGGWQPQHF. Here the CDR3 DNA reads TGTGCCAGCAGTTTATCGGGACAGGGAGGATGGCAGCCCCAGCATTTT.

V and J are TRBV5-4 and TRBJ1-6; possibly TRBD1 for D (5 bases). Germline values: CDR1 SGHNT, CDR2 YYREEE (reference sequence). The length of the CDR3 is 16 residues. V lost 0 bases, J lost 5 bases, and 12 bases lay in between. The CDR3 DNA is TGTGCCAGCAGCTTGGGGGGCAGGGTGGATAATTCACCCCTCCACTTT. Protein product: CASSLGGRVDNSPLHF. Full variable domain (rest looked up from reference TRBV5-4 and TRBJ1-6): ETGVTQSPTHLIKTRGQQVTLRCSSQSGHNTVSWYQQALGQGPQFIFQYYREEENGRGNFPPRFSGLQFPNYSSELNVNALELDDSALYLCASSLGGRVDNSPLHFGNGTRLTVT.

The V and J genes are TRBV6-5 and TRBJ1-5; 9 positions match TRBD1. V lost 8 bases, J lost 4 bases, and 9 bases stayed unmatched. Per the germline V gene, CDR1 is MNHEY and CDR2 is SVGAGI. The CDR3 covers 15 residues. CDR3 sequence: CASGPGQGPNQPQHF. CDR3 sequence (DNA): TGTGCCAGCGGACCCGGACAGGGGCCTAATCAGCCCCAGCATTTT.

This chain joins TRBV6-2 or TRBV6-3 and TRBJ1-5, with unresolved D. CDR3 length: 15 residues. With 2 bases removed from V and 3 bases from J, the gap between germline ends came to 11 bases. The germline CDR1 and CDR2 sequences are MNHEY and SVGEGT. The CDR3 coding sequence is TGTGCCAGCAGTTACCTACAGACCCACAATCAGCCCCAGCATTTT. Translated: CASSYLQTHNQPQHF.

V gene TRBV19 combines with J gene TRBJ2-7, with 10 bases that match TRBD1. From germline, CDR1 is LNHDA and CDR2 SQIVND (reference sequence). The V segment lost 6 bases and the J segment 4 bases; nucleotides outside the gene matches: 12. The CDR3 spans 16 residues. CDR3 nucleotides: TGTGCCAGTAGCACCGTTTGGGGACAGGGGCGATACGAGCAGTACTTC. Protein sequence: CASSTVWGQGRYEQYF.

This chain joins TRBV5-4 and TRBJ2-7, with TRBD2 identical over 10 bases. V shed 4 bases, J shed 3 bases, and the junction held 13 bases outside the gene matches. CDR1 is SGHNT and CDR2 is YYREEE in the germline V gene (reference sequence). The CDR3 consists of 17 residues. The CDR3 region has the DNA TGTGCCAGCAGCCTCCCCTCTATGGGACTAGCGAGCTACGAGCAGTACTTC. Translated, it gives CASSLPSMGLASYEQYF.

The chain uses TRBV12-3 or TRBV12-4 and TRBJ1-3; TRBD1 is a possible D gene (5 bases). Trimming stripped 5 bases from V and 3 bases from J, with 8 bases between. The CDR3 totals 13 residues. The CDR3 DNA reads TGTGCCAGCAGTCTCGGGGGTGGAAACACCATATATTTT. This sequence encodes CASSLGGGNTIYF.

The count of this clone is one. The chain uses TRBV11-2 and TRBJ2-3; TRBD2 matches 8 bases. The V segment lost 2 bases and the J segment 2 bases; nucleotides outside the gene matches: 3. Germline CDR1 is SGHAT and CDR2 is FQNNGV. The CDR3 is made up of 15 amino acids. The CDR3 reads CASSLLRGVTDTQYF. In DNA, the CDR3 is TGTGCCAGCAGCTTACTGCGGGGGGTCACAGATACGCAGTATTTT.

V and J are TRBV3-1 (or the pseudogene TRBV3-2) and TRBJ1-5, with a weak D call TRBD1 (5 bases). V was trimmed by 3 bases and J by 4 bases, leaving 10 bases between them. Germline-derived CDR1 and CDR2 are LGHDT and YNNKEL (reference sequence). The CDR3 is 14 residues long. The CDR3 DNA reads TGTGCCAGCAGCCACGGACGGGGGAATCAGCCCCAGCATTTT. Its protein product is CASSHGRGNQPQHF.

The gene calls are TRBV6-6 and TRBJ2-7; TRBD1 matches at 10 bases. With 2 bases clipped from V and 3 bases from J, the junction kept 7 bases outside the gene matches. The germline V gene encodes CDR1 MNHNY and CDR2 SVGAGI (reference sequence). The CDR3 runs 16 residues. The CDR3: CASSYNRDRGHYEQYF. Here the CDR3 DNA reads TGTGCCAGCAGTTACAACCGGGACAGGGGTCACTACGAGCAGTACTTC.

This chain connects TRBV13 to TRBJ1-2; tentative D call: TRBD1 (5 bases). The CDR3 extends over 14 amino acids. CDR1 is PRHDT and CDR2 is FYEKMQ in the germline V gene (reference sequence). The V and J ends lost 5 bases and 6 bases respectively, with 16 bases between them. CDR3 DNA sequence: TGTGCCAGCAGCCACGCCTCAGGGCCTGATGGCTACACCTTC. It specifies CASSHASGPDGYTF.

This chain connects TRBV5-1 to TRBJ1-3, with D perhaps TRBD1 (5 bases). The germline V gene has CDR1 SGHRS and CDR2 YFSETQ. With 4 bases removed from V and 0 bases from J, the gap between germline ends came to 11 bases. The CDR3 is made up of 15 amino acids. CDR3 sequence: CASSVAGTSGNTIYF. CDR3 DNA: TGCGCCAGCAGCGTGGCAGGGACCTCTGGAAACACCATATATTTT.

This clone was seen only once. V and J are TRBV21-1 and TRBJ2-3; the table's D call, TRBD2, has no DNA check behind it. TRBV21-1 is designated a pseudogene. The CDR3 runs to 15 residues. CDR3 in amino acids: CASSCDGRTTDTQYF. The DNA for the CDR3 is TGTGCCAGCAGCTGCGACGGGAGAACCACAGATACGCAGTATTTT.